Sequencing of this T cell receptor (beta chain) was carried out in a study of response to subunit inactivated influenza vaccine. Overall study results and limits: Authors suggested that a seasonal influenza vaccination recruits few new T cells each time.

TCRdb fed the RT-PCR reads into MiXCR, producing one record per CDR3 protein. The sample holds 500,000 to 600,000 distinct CDR3 sequences, about 14% seen once. V was clipped by 3 bases and J by 1 base, with 11 bases between them. The CDR3 consists of 14 residues. Germline values: CDR1 SGHRS, CDR2 YFSETQ. Details on this clonotype: No antigen is known for it.

Specimen: PBMCs from blood, collected about 12 days after vaccination. The clonotype originates from a man between 45 and 60 years old who received an inactivated influenza vaccine. V and J are TRBV5-1 and TRBJ2-7; possible D gene TRBD1, 5 bases. The CDR3 sequence: CASSSPTESYEQYF. CDR3 nucleotides: TGCGCCAGCAGCTCTCCGACAGAATCCTACGAGCAGTACTTC.